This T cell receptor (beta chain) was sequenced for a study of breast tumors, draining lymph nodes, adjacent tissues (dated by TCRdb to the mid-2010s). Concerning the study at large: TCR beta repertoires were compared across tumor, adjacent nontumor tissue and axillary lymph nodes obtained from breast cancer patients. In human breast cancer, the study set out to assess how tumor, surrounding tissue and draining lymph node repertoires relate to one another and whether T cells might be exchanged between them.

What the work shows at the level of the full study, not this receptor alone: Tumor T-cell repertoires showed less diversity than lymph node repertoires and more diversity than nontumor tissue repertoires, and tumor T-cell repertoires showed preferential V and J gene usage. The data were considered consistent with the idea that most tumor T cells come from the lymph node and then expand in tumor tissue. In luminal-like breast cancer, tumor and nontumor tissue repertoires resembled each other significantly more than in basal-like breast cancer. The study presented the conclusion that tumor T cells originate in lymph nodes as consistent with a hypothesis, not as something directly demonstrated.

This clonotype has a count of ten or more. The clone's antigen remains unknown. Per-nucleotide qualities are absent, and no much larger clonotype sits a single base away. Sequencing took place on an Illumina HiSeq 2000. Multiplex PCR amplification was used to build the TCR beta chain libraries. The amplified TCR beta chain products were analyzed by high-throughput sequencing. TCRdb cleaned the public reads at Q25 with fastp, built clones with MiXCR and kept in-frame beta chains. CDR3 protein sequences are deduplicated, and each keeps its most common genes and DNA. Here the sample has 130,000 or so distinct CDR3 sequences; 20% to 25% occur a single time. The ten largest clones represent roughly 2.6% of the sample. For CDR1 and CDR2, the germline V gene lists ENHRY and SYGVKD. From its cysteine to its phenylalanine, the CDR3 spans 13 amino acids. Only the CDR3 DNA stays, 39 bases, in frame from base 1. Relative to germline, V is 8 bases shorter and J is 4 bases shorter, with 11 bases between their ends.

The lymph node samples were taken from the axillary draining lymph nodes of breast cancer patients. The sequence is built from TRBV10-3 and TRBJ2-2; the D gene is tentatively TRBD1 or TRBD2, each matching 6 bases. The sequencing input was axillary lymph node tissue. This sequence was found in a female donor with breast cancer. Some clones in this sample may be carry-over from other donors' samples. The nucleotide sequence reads TGTGCCATCGGGGGCGGGGTCACCGGGGAGCTGTTTTTT. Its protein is CAIGGGVTGELFF.